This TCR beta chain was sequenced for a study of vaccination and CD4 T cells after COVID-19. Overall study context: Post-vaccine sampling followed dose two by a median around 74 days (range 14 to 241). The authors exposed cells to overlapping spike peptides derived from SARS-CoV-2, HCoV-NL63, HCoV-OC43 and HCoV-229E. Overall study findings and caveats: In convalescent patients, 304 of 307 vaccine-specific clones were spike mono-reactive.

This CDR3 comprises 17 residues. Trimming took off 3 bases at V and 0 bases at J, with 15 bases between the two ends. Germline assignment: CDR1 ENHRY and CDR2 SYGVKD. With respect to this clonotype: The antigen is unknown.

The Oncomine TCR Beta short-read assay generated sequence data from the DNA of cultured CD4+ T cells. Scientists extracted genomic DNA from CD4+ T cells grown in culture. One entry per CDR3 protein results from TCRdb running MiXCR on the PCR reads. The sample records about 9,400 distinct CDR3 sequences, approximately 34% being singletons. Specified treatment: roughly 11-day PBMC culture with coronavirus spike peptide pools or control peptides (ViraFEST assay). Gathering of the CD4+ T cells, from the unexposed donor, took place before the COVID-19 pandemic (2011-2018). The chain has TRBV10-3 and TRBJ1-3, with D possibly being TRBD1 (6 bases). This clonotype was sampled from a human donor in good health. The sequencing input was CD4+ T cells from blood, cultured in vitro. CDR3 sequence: CAISDPVGGISGNTIYF. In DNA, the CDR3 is TGTGCCATCAGTGACCCCGTAGGGGGGATCTCTGGAAACACCATATATTTT.